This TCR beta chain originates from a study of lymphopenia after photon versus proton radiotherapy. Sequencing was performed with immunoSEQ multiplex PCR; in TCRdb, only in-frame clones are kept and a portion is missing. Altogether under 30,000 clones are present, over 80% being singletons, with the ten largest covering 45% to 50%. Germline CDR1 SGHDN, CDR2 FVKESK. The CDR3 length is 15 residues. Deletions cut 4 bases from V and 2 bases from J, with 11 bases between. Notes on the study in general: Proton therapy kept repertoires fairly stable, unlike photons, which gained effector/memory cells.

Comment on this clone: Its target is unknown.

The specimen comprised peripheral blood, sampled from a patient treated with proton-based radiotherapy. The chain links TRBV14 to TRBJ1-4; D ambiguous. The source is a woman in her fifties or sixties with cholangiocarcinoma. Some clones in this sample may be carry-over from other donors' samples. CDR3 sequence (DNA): TGTGCCAGCAGCCTAGGTGGGAGGACTAATGAAAAACTGTTTTTT. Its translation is CASSLGGRTNEKLFF.